This record concerns one TCR beta chain sequence. Its matching antigen is unknown. The data were taken from a study of T cell responses to AZD1222 COVID-19 vaccine. The junction had 7 bases not matched to a gene; V was cut back by 5 bases and J by 7 bases. This CDR3 contains 15 residues. The germline V gene encodes CDR1 LNHNV and CDR2 YYDKDF (reference sequence). Study conclusions and caveats: Elevations in Spike-specific TCR breadth and depth followed administration of two AZD1222 doses. Only a handful of AZD1222 recipients were seropositive at baseline. Reports indicate that nearly half of spike-specific TCRs are directed at unmutated variant regions.

Using immunoSEQ multiplex PCR, the repertoire was profiled, and TCRdb retains in-frame clones only, with some absent. The sample lists about 54,000 clones, 89% seen once, with about 15% in the top ten. Pooling was applied to second doses at about 4 or about 12 weeks. This chain links TRBV15 with TRBJ1-6; TRBD1 aligns across 8 bases. This TCR was recovered from an adult who received the AZD1222 COVID-19 vaccine. The sequences come from peripheral blood, collected 28 days after the second AZD1222 dose. The CDR3 DNA reads as TGTGCCACCAGCGCCCGACAGGGGAAGAATTCACCCCTCCACTTT. Its translation is CATSARQGKNSPLHF.